This T cell receptor (beta chain) was profiled in a study of T cell responses to AZD1222 COVID-19 vaccine. The study, taken as a whole, reports: The donor group comprised mostly white British people and more females; the analysis possibly underestimated clonal diversity. Spike-specific TCRs gained breadth and depth after people received two AZD1222 doses.

The method was immunoSEQ multiplex PCR; TCRdb's version includes in-frame clones alone and lacks a portion of them. The sample has about 110,000 clones; 90% are singletons. With regard to this clone: The antigen is unknown.

The CDR3 totals 15 residues. Germline assignment: CDR1 MNHEY and CDR2 SVGAGI. V was clipped by 4 bases and J by 4 bases, with 16 bases between them. The sequence was collected from an adult who received the AZD1222 COVID-19 vaccine. The chain employs TRBV6-5 and TRBJ1-1; possible D gene TRBD1, 5 bases. The sample consisted of peripheral blood, taken 28 days after the second AZD1222 dose. CDR3 bases: TGTGCCAGCAGTTTACTATCGGGGGGAGGCACTGAAGCTTTCTTT. Translation: CASSLLSGGGTEAFF.